This T cell receptor (beta chain) was sequenced during a study of control samples from healthy donors and cancer patients. Some clones are missing from TCRdb's copy, which holds only in-frame ones; the method was immunoSEQ multiplex PCR. The sample contains about 140,000 clones, 75% to 95% of which appear only once. The CDR3 spans 13 residues. Germline CDR1 is ENHRY and CDR2 is SYGVKD. V was pared by 6 bases and J by 0 bases, with 6 bases between. The rearrangement uses TRBV10-3 and TRBJ1-5; no clear D gene. The sequenced material came from blood. The clonotype was recovered from a man aged 18 to 29 in good health. The CDR3 loop reads CAIRADSNQPQHF. Written as DNA, the CDR3 is TGTGCCATCAGGGCTGATAGCAATCAGCCCCAGCATTTT.